The clone carrying this TCR beta chain occurred many times. As yet, its antigen is unknown. Trimming cost V 0 bases and J 14 bases, with 13 bases left between them. There are 12 residues in the CDR3. From germline, CDR1 is SGHRS and CDR2 YFSETQ. Conversion of TCR transcripts into cDNA relied on 5'RACE template switching, which added a universal primer site and UMIs. TCRdb passed the 5' RACE reads through MiXCR, listing each CDR3 protein once. The sample yields 450,000 to 550,000 distinct CDR3 sequences, just over 20% seen once. This sample stems from a study of T cells after yellow fever vaccination. Study-wide results and limits: Abundant clonotypes from the bulk population could have been carried over as contaminants into FACS-sorted repertoires. Most primary-vaccination clones recurred post-booster (around 97% CD4, roughly 87% CD8). Weaker, the secondary response peaked sooner, at day 5 versus 15.

This clonotype was sampled from a man aged 18 to 29 who received the YFV17D yellow fever vaccine. The chain joins TRBV5-1 to TRBJ2-3; D uncertain. This specimen was PBMCs, taken approximately 22 days after the first yellow fever vaccination. The chain's CDR3 is CASSLDVSRWYF. The CDR3 coding sequence is TGCGCCAGCAGCTTGGACGTTTCTCGGTGGTATTTT. The full variable domain, in which reference TRBV5-1 and TRBJ2-3 provide the parts outside the CDR3, is KAGVTQTPRYLIKTRGQQVTLSCSPISGHRSVSWYQQTPGQGLQFLFEYFSETQRNKGNFPGRFSGRQFSNSRSEMNVSTLELGDSALYLCASSLDVSRWYFGPGTRLTVL.